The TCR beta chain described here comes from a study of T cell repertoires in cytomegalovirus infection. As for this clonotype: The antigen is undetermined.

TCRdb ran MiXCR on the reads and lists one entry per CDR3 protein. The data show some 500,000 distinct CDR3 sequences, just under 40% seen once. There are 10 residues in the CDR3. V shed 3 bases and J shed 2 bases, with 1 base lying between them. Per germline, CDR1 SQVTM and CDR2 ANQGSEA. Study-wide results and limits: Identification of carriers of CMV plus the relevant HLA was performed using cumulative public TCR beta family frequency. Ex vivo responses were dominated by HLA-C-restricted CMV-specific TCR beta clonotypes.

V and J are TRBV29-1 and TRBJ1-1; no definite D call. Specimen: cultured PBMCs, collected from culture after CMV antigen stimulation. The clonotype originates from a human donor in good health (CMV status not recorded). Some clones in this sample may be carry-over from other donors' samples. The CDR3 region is CSVDNTEAFF. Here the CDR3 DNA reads TGCAGCGTTGATAACACTGAAGCTTTCTTT.